This passage covers 21 T cell receptor beta chains from one sample sequenced in a study of shared clonotypes between healthy human individuals. The protocol was immunoSEQ multiplex PCR, while the TCRdb copy is restricted to in-frame clones and leaves out a portion. The sample has about half a million clones; almost 80% are singletons. Sequencing input: PBMCs. These receptors all come from a middle-aged woman in good health. Some clones in this sample may be carry-over from other donors' samples.

This clone has only a few counts. The chain recombines TRBV5-1 with TRBJ2-3, with no clear D. Germline V gene data show CDR1 as SGHRS and CDR2 as YFSETQ. Trimming cost V 0 bases and J 2 bases, with 4 bases left between them. The CDR3 is 13 residues long. This chain's CDR3 is CASSLGNTDTQYF. CDR3 sequence (DNA): TGCGCCAGCAGCTTGGGGAACACAGATACGCAGTATTTT.

For this clone: Other nucleotide sequences from this sample produce the same CDR3. V usage is TRBV11-3 and J usage is TRBJ2-3; 7 nucleotides align to TRBD2. In germline, CDR1 is SGHNT, CDR2 YENEEA. There are 16 residues in the CDR3. With 1 base clipped from V and 1 base from J, the junction kept 5 bases outside the gene matches. The CDR3 sequence: CASSLGGRAGTDTQYF. CDR3 coding DNA: TGTGCCAGCAGCTTAGGGGGGAGGGCCGGCACAGATACGCAGTATTTT.

The chain has TRBV5-1 and TRBJ2-2; D gene ambiguous. Germline CDR1 and CDR2: SGHRS and YFSETQ. V was clipped by 0 bases and J by 5 bases, with 11 bases between them. The CDR3 contains 15 residues. The CDR3 coding sequence is TGCGCCAGCAGCTTGGGTTATGGGGATACCGGGGAGCTGTTTTTT. This sequence encodes CASSLGYGDTGELFF.

CDR3 loop: CASTPPGGSGTLNEQFF. The CDR3 DNA follows: TGTGCCAGTACCCCACCCGGGGGTAGCGGGACCCTCAATGAGCAGTTCTTC. The gene calls are TRBV19 and TRBJ2-1, with 8 positions matching TRBD2. CDR3 length equals 17 residues. The ends lost 7 bases at V and 6 bases at J; junction bases unmatched: 17. The germline gives CDR1 LNHDA, CDR2 SQIVND (reference sequence). The full variable domain, in which reference TRBV19 and TRBJ2-1 provide the parts outside the CDR3, is DGGITQSPKYLFRKEGQNVTLSCEQNLNHDAMYWYRQDPGQGLRLIYYSQIVNDFQKGDIAEGYSVSREKKESFPLTVTSAQKNPTAFYLCASTPPGGSGTLNEQFFGPGTRLTVL.

The V call is TRBV18, the J call TRBJ2-3; no definite D call. This CDR3 contains 15 residues. V lost 2 bases and J 1 base, leaving 10 bases between the germline ends. The V gene's germline CDR1 is KGHSH and CDR2 LQKENI. The CDR3 DNA reads TGTGCCAGCTCACCATCCGTGGGTGGCACAGATACGCAGTATTTT. Protein product: CASSPSVGGTDTQYF.

The chain couples TRBV9 to TRBJ2-3; 12 nucleotides agree with TRBD2. Germline V gives CDR1 SGDLS, CDR2 YYNGEE. Losses at the gene ends were 4 bases for V and 6 bases for J; bases not matched to a gene: 9. This CDR3 has 16 amino acids. The CDR3 sequence: CASSLATSGRSDTQYF. The CDR3, as DNA: TGTGCCAGCAGCCTAGCAACTAGCGGGAGGTCCGATACGCAGTATTTT.

This clone was seen a handful of times. The chain carries TRBV7-9 and TRBJ2-1; a weak D match, TRBD2 (5 bases). Trimming left V 0 bases short and J 0 bases short, with 9 bases between. The CDR3 covers 16 residues. Per the germline V gene, CDR1 is SEHNR and CDR2 is FQNEAQ (reference sequence). The CDR3 here is CASSLAPGSSYNEQFF. For the CDR3, the DNA is TGTGCCAGCAGCTTAGCGCCGGGGAGCTCCTACAATGAGCAGTTCTTC.

Points on this clone: A much larger clonotype is one base distant, so this may be a read error. The same CDR3 can be traced to other DNA sequences in this sample. The CDR3 DNA sequence: TGTGCCAGCAGTAGCGGGGGGCCAGGACTGTTTTTT. Residues: CASSSGGPGLFF. V usage is TRBV6-6 and J usage is TRBJ2-2; 9 bases are a match to TRBD2. The trim removed 5 bases at V and 14 bases at J, leaving 6 bases unmatched. The CDR3 is 12 amino acids. In germline, CDR1 is MNHNY, CDR2 SVGAGI (reference sequence).

The V call is TRBV30, the J call TRBJ2-7; 11 bases are shared with TRBD2. From germline, CDR1 is GTSNPN and CDR2 SVGIG (reference sequence). V gave up 3 bases and J gave up 4 bases; unmatched junction bases: 8. This CDR3 comprises 15 residues. The CDR3 sequence is CAWRRGTSGYYEQYF. DNA of the CDR3: TGTGCCTGGAGGAGGGGGACTAGCGGCTATTACGAGCAGTACTTC. The complete variable domain, with remaining parts taken from reference TRBV30 and TRBJ2-7, reads SQTIHQWPATLVQPVGSPLSLECTVEGTSNPNLYWYRQAAGRGLQLLFYSVGIGQISSEVPQNLSASRPQDRQFILSSKKLLLSDSGFYLCAWRRGTSGYYEQYFGPGTRLTVT.

With regard to this clone: The junction departs from germline at one end; a sequencing error may be responsible. The chain is built from TRBV11-2 and TRBJ2-3, with 10 positions matching TRBD1. CDR1 is SGHAT and CDR2 is FQNNGV in the germline V gene. This CDR3 has 14 residues. DNA of the CDR3: TGTGCCAGCAGCGTAGACAGGGGGCAAGATACGCAGTATTTT. Its translation is CASSVDRGQDTQYF.

The rearrangement uses TRBV25-1 and TRBJ1-4; 12 nucleotides align to TRBD1. The germline V gene encodes CDR1 MGHDK and CDR2 SYGVNS. V shed 4 bases, J shed 2 bases, and the junction held 2 bases outside the gene matches. The CDR3 is 16 amino acids. The CDR3, as DNA: TGTGCCAGCAGTGGGGGACAGGGGGCGACTAATGAAAAACTGTTTTTT. Translated, it gives CASSGGQGATNEKLFF.

The chain uses TRBV11-2 and TRBJ2-3; unclear D gene. CDR1 and CDR2 from the germline V gene are SGHAT and FQNNGV. This CDR3 region has 12 residues. V shed 5 bases and J shed 7 bases, with 10 bases lying between them. The CDR3 coding sequence is TGTGCCAGCAGCCCTTCCGGAAATACGCAGTATTTT. Translating gives CASSPSGNTQYF.

This clone was observed once. This chain links TRBV10-2 with TRBJ2-2; D ambiguous. The length of the CDR3 is 18 residues. V dropped 10 bases and J dropped 3 bases, with 27 bases sitting between them. Germline lookup yields CDR1 WSHSY and CDR2 SAAADI. The CDR3 DNA reads as TGCGCCACGTCCAAAGCAACCACACAAGCCTCATACACCGGGGAGCTGTTTTTT. Protein: CATSKATTQASYTGELFF.

In its sample, this clone was seen a few times. The chain recombines TRBV19 with TRBJ2-7; 12 positions match TRBD2. V gave up 5 bases and J gave up 2 bases; unmatched junction bases: 16. CDR1 and CDR2 (germline): LNHDA, SQIVND (reference sequence). The CDR3 sequence is 19 residues long. CDR3 region: CASSPEGLAGPRVAYEQYF. The CDR3 region has the DNA TGTGCCAGTAGTCCCGAAGGACTAGCGGGGCCGCGGGTGGCCTACGAGCAGTACTTC.

This chain connects TRBV15 to TRBJ2-6; D possibly corresponds to TRBD1 (6 bases). Germline V gene sequence: CDR1 LNHNV, CDR2 YYDKDF (reference sequence). The CDR3 is made up of 15 amino acids. V lost 5 bases, J lost 0 bases, and 8 bases lay in between. The CDR3 spells CATSDRFSGANVLTF. The CDR3 nucleotides read TGTGCCACCAGCGACAGGTTCTCTGGGGCCAACGTCCTGACTTTC.

This chain links TRBV6-6 with TRBJ1-2; D uncertain. CDR1 is MNHNY and CDR2 is SVGAGI in the germline V gene (reference sequence). V dropped 10 bases and J dropped 4 bases, with 16 bases sitting between them. This CDR3 has 13 amino acids. This chain's CDR3 is CATREGSAYGYTF. In DNA, the CDR3 is TGTGCCACACGGGAGGGTTCAGCCTATGGCTACACCTTC.

The V and J genes are TRBV4-1 and TRBJ1-4; TRBD1 matches at 10 bases. CDR3 size: 16 residues. Germline trimming cut 4 bases from V and 4 bases from J; bases unmatched to any gene: 6. CDR1 is MGHRA, CDR2 YSYEKL, per germline. CDR3 nucleotides: TGCGCCAGCAGCCCCGGGACAGGGGTAGGTAATGAAAAACTGTTTTTT. It is translated as CASSPGTGVGNEKLFF.

CDR3 nucleotides: TGTGCCAGCAGCCAAGGACAGCAACTAAACACCGGGGAGCTGTTTTTT. Translated, it gives CASSQGQQLNTGELFF. The chain is built from TRBV7-9 and TRBJ2-2, with a tentative D call TRBD1 (6 bases). The CDR3 covers 16 residues. The V and J ends lost 5 bases and 2 bases respectively, with 15 bases between them. CDR1 SEHNR and CDR2 FQNEAQ come from the germline V gene (reference sequence).

The chain recombines TRBV7-2 with TRBJ2-1; TRBD2 agrees at 13 bases. The V segment lost 2 bases and the J segment 6 bases; nucleotides outside the gene matches: 4. The CDR3 spans 16 residues. Germline assignment: CDR1 SGHTA and CDR2 FQGNSA. The CDR3 protein is CASSLRTSGSFNEQFF. CDR3 nucleotide sequence: TGTGCCAGCAGCTTACGGACTAGCGGGAGTTTCAATGAGCAGTTCTTC.

V and J are TRBV30 and TRBJ2-3; tentatively, D is TRBD2 (6 bases). Per the germline V gene, CDR1 is GTSNPN and CDR2 is SVGIG (reference sequence). V was trimmed by 2 bases and J by 6 bases, leaving 9 bases between them. The CDR3 runs 12 residues. Here the CDR3 DNA reads TGTGCCTGGAGTCTCCGGGGGGATACGCAGTATTTT. This codes for CAWSLRGDTQYF.

The V call is TRBV7-6, the J call TRBJ2-3, with D unresolved. In germline, CDR1 is SGHVS, CDR2 FNYEAQ. The V gene lost 1 base and the J gene lost 4 bases, with 12 bases spanning the gap. This CDR3 is built from 15 residues. This CDR3 is CASSLDNRAADTQYF. DNA for the CDR3: TGTGCCAGCAGCTTAGATAACAGAGCAGCAGATACGCAGTATTTT.